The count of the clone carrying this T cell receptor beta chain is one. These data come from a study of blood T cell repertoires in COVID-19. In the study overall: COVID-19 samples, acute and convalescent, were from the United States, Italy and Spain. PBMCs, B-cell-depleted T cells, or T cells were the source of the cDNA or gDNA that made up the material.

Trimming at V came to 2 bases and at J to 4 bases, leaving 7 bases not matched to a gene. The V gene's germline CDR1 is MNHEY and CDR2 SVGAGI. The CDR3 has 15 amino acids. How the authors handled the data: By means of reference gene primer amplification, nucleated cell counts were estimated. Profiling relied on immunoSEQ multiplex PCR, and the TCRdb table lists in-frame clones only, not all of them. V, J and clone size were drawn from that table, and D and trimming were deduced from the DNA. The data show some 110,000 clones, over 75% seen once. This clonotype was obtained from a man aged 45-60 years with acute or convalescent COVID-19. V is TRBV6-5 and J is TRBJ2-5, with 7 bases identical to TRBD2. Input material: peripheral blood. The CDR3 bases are TGTGCCAGCAGTTACCCCCTCGGCGGGGGAGAGACCCAGTACTTC. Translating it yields CASSYPLGGGETQYF.